A selection of T cell receptor beta chains follows, all from one sample in a study of blood T cell repertoires in COVID-19. Assay: immunoSEQ multiplex PCR; the TCRdb copy retains only in-frame clones and omits some. The sample has some 86,000 clones; approximately 88% are singletons. The sequenced material came from peripheral blood. Every receptor here comes from a woman older than 75 with active or convalescent COVID-19. CDR3s include the opening cysteine and the closing phenylalanine or tryptophan. D genes are given only for firm matches. The size of a clone is reported for some rows only, either as once, few or many, or as a class for expanded clones.

>TRBJ1-1|NA|13|NA|TRBV5-1
CASSPGDVTEAFF
TGCGCCAGCAGCCCGGGGGATGTGACTGAAGCTTTCTTT
>TRBJ2-7|NA|13|NA|TRBV7-2
CASSLGTVYEQYF
TGTGCCAGCAGCTTAGGAACAGTCTACGAGCAGTACTTC
>TRBJ2-1|NA|15|TRBD2|TRBV15
CATSRASGGGHEQFF
TGTGCCACCAGCAGAGCCAGCGGGGGGGGACATGAGCAGTTCTTC
>TRBJ2-7|NA|15|TRBD1|TRBV5-1
CASRLNTGDTYEQYF
TGCGCCAGCAGATTAAATACAGGGGACACCTACGAGCAGTACTTC
>TRBJ2-1|NA|16|TRBD2|TRBV5-4
CASSHSGEGSYNEQFF
TGTGCCAGCAGCCATAGCGGGGAAGGGTCCTACAATGAGCAGTTCTTC
>TRBJ2-1|few|18|TRBD2|TRBV7-9
CASAPARLAGPRVDEQFF
TGTGCCAGTGCCCCCGCCCGGCTAGCGGGCCCTAGGGTCGATGAGCAGTTCTTC
>TRBJ1-4|NA|15|TRBD1|TRBV7-6
CASSLSRTGEGKLFF
TGTGCCAGCAGCTTATCCCGGACAGGGGAGGGAAAACTGTTTTTT
>TRBJ1-2|NA|14|NA|TRBV28
CASSYLQSNYGYTF
TGTGCCAGCAGTTACCTACAGAGTAACTATGGCTACACCTTC
>TRBJ2-3|few|15|TRBD1|TRBV6-5
CASGGGGQGAGTQYF
TGTGCCAGCGGGGGAGGGGGACAGGGGGCCGGTACGCAGTATTTT
>TRBJ2-2|NA|14|TRBD1|TRBV6-4
CASSEQGAAGELFF
TGTGCCAGCAGTGAACAGGGGGCGGCCGGGGAGCTGTTTTTT
>TRBJ2-1|once|16|NA|TRBV4-3
CASSQEGQGTRNEQFF
TGCGCCAGCAGCCAAGAAGGACAGGGGACTAGGAATGAGCAGTTCTTC
>TRBJ2-5|NA|19|TRBD2|TRBV3-1/TRBV3-2
CASSQDQLASGGWPETQYF
TGTGCCAGCAGCCAAGATCAATTGGCTAGCGGGGGATGGCCTGAGACCCAGTACTTC
>TRBJ1-4|few|15|NA|TRBV25-1
CASSGTDPGNEKLFF
TGTGCCAGCAGTGGGACAGATCCAGGGAATGAAAAACTGTTTTTT
>TRBJ2-2|few|12|NA|TRBV3-1/TRBV3-2
CVERGNTGELFF
TGTGTCGAGAGAGGGAACACCGGGGAGCTGTTTTTT
>TRBJ1-3|NA|15|TRBD1|TRBV19
CASSPGGVSGNTIYF
TGTGCCAGTAGTCCAGGGGGCGTCTCTGGAAACACCATATATTTT
>TRBJ2-5|NA|17|NA|TRBV7-2
CASSLDVSSAVGETQYF
TGTGCCAGCAGCTTAGATGTCTCTAGCGCGGTCGGAGAGACCCAGTACTTC